This record concerns one T cell receptor beta chain sequence. This entry comes from a study of blood T cell repertoires in COVID-19. The assay was immunoSEQ multiplex PCR, and TCRdb's table has in-frame clones only and misses some. The table lists under 150,000 clones, more than 80% of them singletons. V was pared by 3 bases and J by 5 bases, with 15 bases between. The CDR3 runs 16 residues. Germline-derived CDR1 and CDR2 are SGDLS and YYNGEE. The chain employs TRBV9 and TRBJ1-6; D is unresolved. The sequenced material came from peripheral blood. This TCR came from a woman aged 60 to 75 with COVID-19, enrolled during active disease. The CDR3 DNA reads as TGTGCCAGCAGCGGAACGGTGGGGAGGAATAATTCACCCCTCCACTTT. It yields the protein CASSGTVGRNNSPLHF.